The 2 T cell receptor beta chains presented below share a single source sample, sequenced in a study of blood T cell repertoires in COVID-19. Sequencing used immunoSEQ multiplex PCR; TCRdb keeps in-frame clones, though not all of them. Among 150,000 to 200,000 clones listed, 90% were seen once. Input material: peripheral blood. The source is a man aged 50-60 years with acute or convalescent COVID-19.

The V call is TRBV6-5, the J call TRBJ2-3; D not resolved. With 6 bases removed from V and 3 bases from J, the gap between germline ends came to 16 bases. This CDR3 comprises 15 residues. Per germline, CDR1 MNHEY and CDR2 SVGAGI. The CDR3 DNA is TGTGCCAGCAGCCCAGGTCCCCCGGCGACAGATACGCAGTATTTT. Encoded protein: CASSPGPPATDTQYF.

V usage is TRBV28 and J usage is TRBJ2-1; TRBD2 matches at 8 bases. After removal of 3 bases from V and 5 bases from J, the junction contained 6 bases not matched to a gene. CDR1 is MDHEN and CDR2 is SYDVKM in the germline V gene. The CDR3 has 15 residues. CDR3 sequence (DNA): TGTGCCAGCAGTTTGGCTAGCGGGCGGCACAATGAGCAGTTCTTC. Translated: CASSLASGRHNEQFF.